The source of this T cell receptor beta chain is a study of blood T cells in healthy people across ages. This CDR3 is 15 amino acids long. CDR1 is SNHLY and CDR2 is FYNNEI in the germline V gene. V gave up 2 bases and J gave up 9 bases, with 17 bases separating them. Those donating, healthy Caucasian individuals from Russia, were aged about 6 to 95. Alongside a J-beta primer mix, a sample-barcoded 5' primer served in a second PCR lasting roughly 7 to 12 cycles. TCRdb reprocessed the 5' RACE reads via MiXCR and lists one record per CDR3 protein. This table holds about 1.8 million distinct CDR3 sequences, around 48% found once.

What was sequenced was blood. The receptor was isolated from a woman in her 40s in good health. V gene TRBV2 combines with J gene TRBJ2-1; D is tentatively TRBD1 or TRBD2 (5 bases each). CDR3 nucleotide sequence: TGTGCCAGCAGTGAACCAGCCCCGGGGACGGGTGAGCAGTTCTTC. Its translation is CASSEPAPGTGEQFF.